The 18 T cell receptor beta chains in this list originate from one sample, sequenced in a study of Tregs in tolerant kidney transplant recipients. Sequenced by immunoSEQ multiplex PCR; TCRdb stores in-frame clones only, minus some. The sample includes about 81,000 clones, 91% seen only once; the top ten take roughly 1.4%. Mixed chimerism was transient after nonmyeloablative marrow transplants from related graft donors. The material was CD4+ T cells from blood (PBMCs), obtained 24 months after the transplant. The receptors come from a human patient who received a combined kidney and bone marrow transplant. The graft donor may be the source of some T cells.

The gene calls are TRBV7-7 and TRBJ2-1; TRBD2 might be the D (6 bases). CDR3 length: 17 amino acids. Trimming cost V 5 bases and J 5 bases, with 22 bases left between them. The germline V gene encodes CDR1 SSHAT and CDR2 FNYEAQ (reference sequence). The CDR3 DNA reads TGTGCCAGCAGCCCTTTTCGGGAGTGGGGGATCCACAATGAGCAGTTCTTC. This gives the protein CASSPFREWGIHNEQFF. The whole variable domain, remainder taken from reference TRBV7-7 and TRBJ2-1, is GAGVSQSPRYKVTKRGQDVTLRCDPISSHATLYWYQQALGQGPEFLTYFNYEAQPDKSGLPSDRFSAERPEGSISTLTIQRTEQRDSAMYRCASSPFREWGIHNEQFFGPGTRLTVL.

About this clone: Sequence at one end of the junction differs from germline and may be a read error. The rearrangement links TRBV5-8 to TRBJ1-3, with D possibly TRBD1 on 6 matching bases. The germline V gene encodes CDR1 SGHTS and CDR2 YDEGEE. The CDR3 sequence is 19 residues long. CDR3 residues: CASSTSFGGRPLSGNTIYF. The CDR3 region has the DNA TGTGCCAGCAGTACCTCGTTTGGGGGCAGGCCGCTGTCTGGGAACACCATATATTTT.

The CDR3 protein is CASSLQQGREKLFF. The CDR3 DNA reads as TGTGCCAGCAGCTTACAACAGGGTCGGGAAAAACTGTTTTTT. The V gene is TRBV7-9, the J gene TRBJ1-4, with a tentative D call TRBD1 (6 bases). The germline V gene encodes CDR1 SEHNR and CDR2 FQNEAQ (reference sequence). The V end was cut by 2 bases, the J end by 8 bases, with 12 bases between. The CDR3 spans 14 residues.

This clone was detected a few times. For the CDR3, the DNA is TGTGCCAGCAGTACCGCCGGGACAGGGGAGCAGTACTTC. Its protein is CASSTAGTGEQYF. V and J are TRBV2 and TRBJ2-7; 9 positions match TRBD1. The CDR3 totals 13 residues. Germline V gives CDR1 SNHLY, CDR2 FYNNEI. V was clipped by 5 bases and J by 7 bases; unmatched bases: 6.

CDR3 sequence: CATSERGPGYGYTF. CDR3 DNA: TGTGCCACCAGCGAAAGGGGGCCGGGCTATGGCTACACCTTC. The V and J genes are TRBV15 and TRBJ1-2; 7 bases are shared with TRBD1. This CDR3 spans 14 amino acids. The trim removed 5 bases at V and 4 bases at J, leaving 7 bases unmatched. Germline CDR1 reads LNHNV; CDR2 reads YYDKDF (reference sequence).

The chain has TRBV6-5 and TRBJ2-4, with TRBD1 matching over 8 bases. There are 15 residues in the CDR3. The trim removed 5 bases at V and 3 bases at J, leaving 6 bases unmatched. In germline, CDR1 is MNHEY, CDR2 SVGAGI. The CDR3 protein is CASSQTGDGKNIQYF. The DNA for the CDR3 is TGTGCCAGCAGTCAGACAGGGGATGGCAAAAACATTCAGTACTTC.

The chain links TRBV5-1 to TRBJ1-2; D is undetermined. V gave up 0 bases and J gave up 4 bases, with 7 bases separating them. The CDR3 length is 13 residues. Looked up from germline, CDR1 is SGHRS and CDR2 is YFSETQ. CDR3 sequence (DNA): TGCGCCAGCAGCTTGGAGCCACTCTATGGCTACACCTTC. Residues: CASSLEPLYGYTF.

This clone came up once. The chain uses TRBV9 and TRBJ2-7, with D perhaps TRBD2 (5 bases). CDR3 length equals 14 residues. Germline V gene sequence: CDR1 SGDLS, CDR2 YYNGEE. Trimming pared 4 bases from V and 3 bases from J, leaving 14 bases between. CDR3 nucleotide sequence: TGTGCCAGCAGCCAGACTAACTTGGGCTACGAGCAGTACTTC. It is translated as CASSQTNLGYEQYF.

V is TRBV11-2 and J is TRBJ2-5; D is perhaps TRBD1 (6 bases). The CDR3 contains 15 residues. V shed 5 bases and J shed 3 bases, with 16 bases lying between them. Germline V CDR1 and CDR2: SGHAT, FQNNGV. CDR3 sequence: CASSLMRTVEETQYF. The CDR3 DNA reads TGTGCCAGCAGCCTAATGCGGACAGTCGAAGAGACCCAGTACTTC.

This clone was observed once. V usage is TRBV27 and J usage is TRBJ2-7; 10 positions agree with TRBD1. Germline V gene sequence: CDR1 MNHEY, CDR2 SMNVEV (reference sequence). There are 16 residues in the CDR3. Trimming removed 5 bases from V and 0 bases from J; junction bases left unmatched: 7. The chain's CDR3 is CASSPGTGASSYEQYF. The DNA for the CDR3 is TGTGCCAGCAGTCCAGGGACAGGGGCGTCCTCCTACGAGCAGTACTTC.

This clone was recorded once. The rearrangement links TRBV27 to TRBJ1-2; the match to TRBD1 covers 7 bases. This CDR3 has 15 amino acids. J was trimmed by 7 bases and V by 0 bases; bases with no gene match: 8. Germline CDR1 MNHEY, CDR2 SMNVEV (reference sequence). As DNA, the CDR3 is TGTGCCAGCAGTTTATCAAGGGGGCCAGGAGGTGGCTACACCTTC. This gives the protein CASSLSRGPGGGYTF.

The chain employs TRBV6-4 and TRBJ2-3; 14 nucleotides agree with TRBD2. This CDR3 spans 16 amino acids. Germline V gene data show CDR1 as MRHNA and CDR2 as SNTAGT. V lost 4 bases, J lost 7 bases, and 7 bases stayed unmatched. In DNA, the CDR3 is TGTGCCAGCAGTGGGGAGACTAGCGGGGGGGCCAATACGCAGTATTTT. It is translated as CASSGETSGGANTQYF.

This clone was detected only once. CDR3 protein: CASSPHAGGGWNTEAFF. The CDR3 bases are TGTGCCAGCAGCCCGCATGCGGGAGGGGGGTGGAACACTGAAGCTTTCTTT. The chain uses TRBV5-4 and TRBJ1-1, with D perhaps matching TRBD1 (6 bases). The CDR3 is 17 residues long. V gave up 4 bases and J gave up 1 base, with 20 bases separating them. In germline, CDR1 is SGHNT, CDR2 YYREEE (reference sequence).

V is TRBV10-3 and J is TRBJ2-3, with TRBD2 matching 15 bases. The trim removed 3 bases at V and 3 bases at J, leaving 10 bases unmatched. CDR3 length equals 19 residues. Per the germline V gene, CDR1 is ENHRY and CDR2 is SYGVKD. The CDR3 DNA follows: TGTGCCATCAGTGAAGGACTAGCGGGAGGGGGGGTTCGAACAGATACGCAGTATTTT. It encodes CAISEGLAGGGVRTDTQYF.

V and J are TRBV30 and TRBJ1-3; D gene uncertain. The CDR3 runs to 14 residues. Germline assignment: CDR1 GTSNPN and CDR2 SVGIG (reference sequence). The V end lost 0 bases, the J end lost 2 bases, and 8 bases lay between the germline ends. This CDR3 reads CAWSVWATGNTIYF. The CDR3 DNA follows: TGTGCCTGGAGTGTATGGGCCACTGGAAACACCATATATTTT.

This chain connects TRBV7-9 to TRBJ1-3; D unresolved. Germline CDR1 is SEHNR and CDR2 is FQNEAQ (reference sequence). This CDR3 has 16 residues. Trimming took 3 bases from V and 0 from J, leaving 12 bases between them. This CDR3 is CASSFGVGFSGNTIYF. In nucleotides, the CDR3 is TGTGCCAGCAGCTTCGGAGTCGGATTCTCTGGAAACACCATATATTTT. Filled out from reference TRBV7-9 and TRBJ1-3, the complete variable domain reads DTGVSQNPRHKITKRGQNVTFRCDPISEHNRLYWYRQTLGQGPEFLTYFQNEAQLEKSRLLSDRFSAERPKGSFSTLEIQRTEQGDSAMYLCASSFGVGFSGNTIYFGEGSWLTVV.

This chain joins TRBV4-1 and TRBJ1-4, with D tentatively TRBD1 (5 bases). Deletions cut 0 bases from V and 10 bases from J, with 15 bases between. This CDR3 is built from 15 residues. Germline CDR1 and CDR2: MGHRA and YSYEKL. CDR3 coding DNA: TGCGCCAGCAGCCAAGATTGGCAGGGTACGGCAAAACTGTTTTTT. Its translation is CASSQDWQGTAKLFF.

DNA for the CDR3: TGTGCCAGCAGCTTAGACGGGAGGTCCTACGAGCAGTACTTC. Translating it yields CASSLDGRSYEQYF. The gene calls are TRBV7-2 and TRBJ2-5; 7 bases fit TRBD2. The DNA end is more similar to TRBJ2-7, so the J call may be wrong. The CDR3 length is 14 residues. In germline, CDR1 is SGHTA, CDR2 FQGNSA.